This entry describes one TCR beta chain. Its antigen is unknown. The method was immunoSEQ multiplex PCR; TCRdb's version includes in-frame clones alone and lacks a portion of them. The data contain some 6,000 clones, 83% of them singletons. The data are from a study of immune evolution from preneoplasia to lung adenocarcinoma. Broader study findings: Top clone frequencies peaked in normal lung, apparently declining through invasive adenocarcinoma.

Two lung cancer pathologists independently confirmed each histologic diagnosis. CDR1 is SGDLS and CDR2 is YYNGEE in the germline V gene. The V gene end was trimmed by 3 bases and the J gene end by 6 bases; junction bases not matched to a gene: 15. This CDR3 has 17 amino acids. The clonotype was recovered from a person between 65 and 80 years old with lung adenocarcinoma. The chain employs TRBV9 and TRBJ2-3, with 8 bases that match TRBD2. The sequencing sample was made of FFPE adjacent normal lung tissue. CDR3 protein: CASSAISGLAIGDTQYF. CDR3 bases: TGTGCCAGCAGCGCAATCTCCGGACTAGCAATCGGGGATACGCAGTATTTT.